These T cell receptor beta chains were read from a single sample in a study of blood T cell repertoires in COVID-19. Sequencing used immunoSEQ multiplex PCR; TCRdb keeps in-frame clones, though not all of them. The data show roughly 70,000 clones, with about 86% seen just once and about 6% held by the top ten. Sequenced input: peripheral blood. The receptors were sampled from a man aged 80 or over with COVID-19, enrolled during active disease. Both conserved end residues are part of each CDR3. The order of the fields is J gene, D gene, V gene, clone size, CDR3 DNA, CDR3 protein. A D gene is named only where the DNA matches it firmly. Size tells how often a clone was seen (once, few, many) or the class of an expanded clone, and some rows leave it out.

J: TRBJ2-2
D: .
V: TRBV2
size: .
DNA: TGTGCCAGCAGTGTTGTAGTGACCGGGGAGCTGTTTTTT
CDR3: CASSVVVTGELFF

J: TRBJ1-2
D: .
V: TRBV28
size: once
DNA: TGTGCCAGCAGGGCTTCAGGGCGAGGCGGCTACACCTTC
CDR3: CASRASGRGGYTF

J: TRBJ1-1
D: .
V: TRBV2
size: .
DNA: TGTGCCAGCAGTAGACTGCTACTCACTGAAGCTTTCTTT
CDR3: CASSRLLLTEAFF

J: TRBJ1-1
D: .
V: TRBV16
size: .
DNA: TGTGCCAGCAGCCAACAGGGTAGGAACACTGAAGCTTTCTTT
CDR3: CASSQQGRNTEAFF

J: TRBJ2-2
D: .
V: TRBV10-2
size: .
DNA: TGCGCCAGCAGCGCCCACAGGGCTCCCACCGGGGAGCTGTTTTTT
CDR3: CASSAHRAPTGELFF

J: TRBJ1-6
D: .
V: TRBV27
size: .
DNA: TGTGCCAGCAGTCCCCTTTCCTCAGGGTTAGCCCTCCACTTT
CDR3: CASSPLSSGLALHF

J: TRBJ1-3
D: .
V: TRBV6-5
size: few
DNA: TGTGCCAGCAGTTACTCGAGGAGCTCTGGAAACACCATATATTTT
CDR3: CASSYSRSSGNTIYF

J: TRBJ2-1
D: TRBD2
V: TRBV18
size: .
DNA: TGTGCCAGCTCACCACCATCTAGCGGGAATTACAATGAGCAGTTCTTC
CDR3: CASSPPSSGNYNEQFF

J: TRBJ1-6
D: TRBD1
V: TRBV10-3
size: .
DNA: TGTGCCATCAGTGAGAGGACAGGGAATTCACCCCTCCACTTT
CDR3: CAISERTGNSPLHF

J: TRBJ2-2
D: .
V: TRBV5-8
size: .
DNA: TGTGCCAGCAATAAGGGAGACACCGGGGAGCTGTTTTTT
CDR3: CASNKGDTGELFF

J: TRBJ1-4
D: .
V: TRBV7-2
size: .
DNA: TGTGCCAGCAGGAGTAATGAAAAACTGTTTTTT
CDR3: CASRSNEKLFF

J: TRBJ2-7
D: .
V: TRBV15
size: .
DNA: TGTGCCACCAGCAGAGCCGGGAGTAATGCAGAGCAGTACTTC
CDR3: CATSRAGSNAEQYF

J: TRBJ1-1
D: .
V: TRBV5-1
size: once
DNA: TGCGCCAGCAGGATAGGGGCAAACACTGAAGCTTTCTTT
CDR3: CASRIGANTEAFF

J: TRBJ1-1
D: TRBD1
V: TRBV19
size: once
DNA: TGTGCCAGTAAACAGGGGGCTAATGAAGCTTTCTTT
CDR3: CASKQGANEAFF

J: TRBJ1-2
D: TRBD1
V: TRBV7-2
size: .
DNA: TGTGCCAGCAGCTGGGTCCCGGGACAGGGGGCAGATGGCTACACCTTC
CDR3: CASSWVPGQGADGYTF

J: TRBJ1-6
D: TRBD1
V: TRBV7-9
size: .
DNA: TGTGCCAGCAGTCCAGCCCCGGGACAGGGGATTCCACCCCTCCACTTT
CDR3: CASSPAPGQGIPPLHF

J: TRBJ1-3
D: .
V: TRBV10-3
size: .
DNA: TGTGCCATCAGACTCGACCGGACAGACAGATCACTGAACACCATATATTTT
CDR3: CAIRLDRTDRSLNTIYF

J: TRBJ1-5
D: TRBD1
V: TRBV6-5
size: .
DNA: TGTGCCAGCAGCAGGGGACAGGTAAATCAGCCCCAGCATTTT
CDR3: CASSRGQVNQPQHF

J: TRBJ2-1
D: .
V: TRBV15
size: .
DNA: TGTGCCACCAGCAGAGTAGAAAGGGGTTACAATGAGCAGTTCTTC
CDR3: CATSRVERGYNEQFF

J: TRBJ1-1
D: TRBD1
V: TRBV3-1/TRBV3-2
size: .
DNA: TGTGCCAGCAGCCCCGGGACAGGGATGGGAATAACTGAAGCTTTCTTT
CDR3: CASSPGTGMGITEAFF

J: TRBJ2-1
D: .
V: TRBV12-2
size: few
DNA: TGTGCCCCACCCCTGTGGGGGCCATACAATGAGCAGTTCTTC
CDR3: CAPPLWGPYNEQFF

J: TRBJ2-7
D: TRBD1
V: TRBV5-1
size: .
DNA: TGCGCCAGCAGCTGGGGACAGGGAACCTACGAGCAGTACTTC
CDR3: CASSWGQGTYEQYF